Shown below are 31 T cell receptor beta chains from a single sample sequenced in a study of cytomegalovirus exposure and HLA in healthy donors. The primer mix had 60 Vbeta and 13 Jbeta primers. Clones were sequenced by immunoSEQ multiplex PCR, and TCRdb holds only the in-frame ones, with some missing. The table lists 110,000 to 150,000 clones. Material: PBMCs. Source of these receptors: a male donor in good health and CMV-seronegative.

The chain couples TRBV6-5 to TRBJ1-1; a possible D gene is TRBD1 (5 bases). Between the trimmed V and J ends, which lost 6 bases and 4 bases, there was a span of 18 bases. In germline, CDR1 is MNHEY, CDR2 SVGAGI. This CDR3 comprises 15 residues. The CDR3 DNA reads TGTGCCAGCAGGTGGGCAGGGTCCCCGGGCACTGAAGCTTTCTTT. It yields the protein CASRWAGSPGTEAFF.

This sequence joins TRBV28 and TRBJ2-2; 9 bases line up with TRBD2. The CDR3 runs to 16 residues. Losses at the gene ends were 1 base for V and 2 bases for J; bases not matched to a gene: 2. CDR1 and CDR2 from the germline V gene are MDHEN and SYDVKM. CDR3 in amino acids: CASSLLAGANTGELFF. In DNA form, the CDR3 reads TGTGCCAGCAGTTTATTAGCGGGGGCCAACACCGGGGAGCTGTTTTTT.

This CDR3 reads CASSDRRTDTQYF. The CDR3 DNA is TGCGCCAGCAGCGACAGGCGCACAGATACGCAGTATTTT. The chain links TRBV5-1 to TRBJ2-3, with a weak D call TRBD1 (6 bases). CDR1 SGHRS and CDR2 YFSETQ come from the germline V gene. The V end was cut by 4 bases, the J end by 1 base, with 7 bases between. CDR3 length equals 13 residues. Based on the CDR3 plus reference TRBV5-1 and TRBJ2-3, the full variable domain is KAGVTQTPRYLIKTRGQQVTLSCSPISGHRSVSWYQQTPGQGLQFLFEYFSETQRNKGNFPGRFSGRQFSNSRSEMNVSTLELGDSALYLCASSDRRTDTQYFGPGTRLTVL.

V is TRBV5-1 and J is TRBJ2-1; D might be TRBD2 (5 bases). The ends were cut back, 3 bases at V and 4 bases at J, with 11 bases in the middle. The CDR3 spans 14 residues. The germline CDR1 and CDR2 sequences are SGHRS and YFSETQ. CDR3 DNA sequence: TGCGCCAGCAGCTCTGGACTGGAGTACAATGAGCAGTTCTTC. Translating it yields CASSSGLEYNEQFF.

V is TRBV19 and J is TRBJ1-4; D is uncertain. Germline V lookup: CDR1 LNHDA, CDR2 SQIVND (reference sequence). The CDR3 is 14 amino acids. With 5 bases removed from V and 0 bases from J, the gap between germline ends came to 7 bases. For the CDR3, the DNA is TGTGCCAGTAGTTCAGATGCAACTAATGAAAAACTGTTTTTT. It codes for CASSSDATNEKLFF.

This chain links TRBV6-5 with TRBJ2-1; perhaps TRBD1 as D (6 bases). The germline V gene encodes CDR1 MNHEY and CDR2 SVGAGI. V was pared by 7 bases and J by 2 bases, with 15 bases between. This CDR3 is 15 amino acids long. The CDR3: CASTKFWDTYNEQFF. For the CDR3, the DNA is TGTGCCAGCACCAAATTCTGGGACACCTACAATGAGCAGTTCTTC.

This chain links TRBV5-1 with TRBJ2-7, with 7 nucleotides matching TRBD1. The J segment lost 0 bases and the V segment lost 3 bases, leaving 9 bases of the junction unmatched. The germline V gene encodes CDR1 SGHRS and CDR2 YFSETQ. The CDR3 extends over 16 amino acids. The DNA for the CDR3 is TGCGCCAGCAGCTCGCAAACCGGGACAGCCTCCTACGAGCAGTACTTC. This translates into CASSSQTGTASYEQYF.

The chain has TRBV9 and TRBJ2-1, with 10 bases fitting TRBD1. CDR1 SGDLS and CDR2 YYNGEE come from the germline V gene. The CDR3 totals 15 residues. The V and J ends lost 4 bases and 6 bases, in that order; junction bases with no gene match: 7. The CDR3 sequence is CASSTGQGTLNEQFF. As DNA, the CDR3 is TGTGCCAGCAGCACGGGACAGGGGACCCTCAATGAGCAGTTCTTC.

The V call is TRBV27, the J call TRBJ2-2; TRBD1 aligns across 7 bases. V lost 5 bases and J lost 0; bases outside the gene matches: 6. CDR3 length equals 16 residues. Germline V gene sequence: CDR1 MNHEY, CDR2 SMNVEV (reference sequence). The CDR3 here is CASSPNRGTNTGELFF. CDR3 in DNA: TGTGCCAGCAGTCCAAACAGGGGCACGAACACCGGGGAGCTGTTTTTT.

The chain carries TRBV7-9 and TRBJ1-5; D gene ambiguous. CDR3 length: 12 residues. V was pared by 4 bases and J by 5 bases, with 6 bases between. Germline CDR1 is SEHNR and CDR2 is FQNEAQ (reference sequence). Here the CDR3 reads CASSSGDQPQHF. As DNA, the CDR3 is TGTGCCAGCAGCTCCGGAGATCAGCCCCAGCATTTT.

The rearrangement joins TRBV7-3 to TRBJ1-1; no reliable D call. The CDR3 has 13 amino acids. V shed 0 bases and J shed 3 bases, with 5 bases lying between them. Per the germline V gene, CDR1 is SGHTA and CDR2 is FQGTGA. CDR3 residues: CASSLTADTEAFF. The DNA of the CDR3 is TGTGCCAGCAGCTTAACGGCAGACACTGAAGCTTTCTTT. The entire variable domain, with the rest obtained from reference TRBV7-3 and TRBJ1-1, is as follows: GAGVSQTPSNKVTEKGKYVELRCDPISGHTALYWYRQSLGQGPEFLIYFQGTGAADDSGLPNDRFFAVRPEGSVSTLKIQRTERGDSAVYLCASSLTADTEAFFGQGTRLTVV.

The CDR3 region is CASSQERGGGDTQYF. The DNA for the CDR3 is TGTGCCAGCAGCCAAGAGCGGGGGGGCGGAGATACGCAGTATTTT. The genes are TRBV4-2 and TRBJ2-3; 9 positions match TRBD2. V shed 0 bases, J shed 5 bases, and the junction held 3 bases outside the gene matches. Germline assignment: CDR1 LGHNA and CDR2 YNFKEQ. The CDR3 spans 15 residues.

This chain links TRBV18 with TRBJ2-2; 8 bases match TRBD1. Per germline, CDR1 KGHSH and CDR2 LQKENI. The trim removed 4 bases at V and 5 bases at J, leaving 6 bases unmatched. The length of the CDR3 is 15 residues. This CDR3 is CASSLGQGSTGELFF. DNA for the CDR3: TGTGCCAGCTCACTAGGACAGGGTTCGACCGGGGAGCTGTTTTTT.

This sequence joins TRBV5-1 and TRBJ2-7; D gene ambiguous. Per the germline V gene, CDR1 is SGHRS and CDR2 is YFSETQ. V was trimmed by 0 bases and J by 1 base, leaving 5 bases between them. This CDR3 comprises 13 residues. The CDR3 here is CASSLGASYEQYF. The CDR3 DNA is TGCGCCAGCAGCTTGGGGGCATCCTACGAGCAGTACTTC.

This chain connects TRBV18 to TRBJ1-1; TRBD1 aligns across 9 bases. Germline CDR1 is KGHSH and CDR2 is LQKENI. The CDR3 covers 14 residues. The V gene end was trimmed by 8 bases and the J gene end by 4 bases; junction bases not matched to a gene: 8. CDR3 loop: CASAGQGQITEAFF. The CDR3 nucleotides read TGTGCCAGCGCAGGACAGGGGCAGATCACTGAAGCTTTCTTT.

The chain is built from TRBV30 and TRBJ1-2; D gene ambiguous. Germline CDR1 and CDR2: GTSNPN and SVGIG (reference sequence). The ends were cut back, 0 bases at V and 8 bases at J, with 7 bases in the middle. The CDR3 is made up of 11 amino acids. CDR3 sequence: CAWSVGSGYTF. The CDR3 DNA is TGTGCCTGGAGTGTAGGGAGCGGCTACACCTTC.

The rearrangement joins TRBV30 to TRBJ2-7, with D uncertain. Germline V gene lookup returns CDR1 GTSNPN and CDR2 SVGIG (reference sequence). The CDR3 has 15 amino acids. V was clipped by 0 bases and J by 4 bases, with 16 bases between them. The CDR3 DNA follows: TGTGCCTGGAGTGTATATCCTCGGTCCCGATACGAGCAGTACTTC. Amino acids: CAWSVYPRSRYEQYF. The variable domain in full, completed from reference TRBV30 and TRBJ2-7, reads SQTIHQWPATLVQPVGSPLSLECTVEGTSNPNLYWYRQAAGRGLQLLFYSVGIGQISSEVPQNLSASRPQDRQFILSSKKLLLSDSGFYLCAWSVYPRSRYEQYFGPGTRLTVT.

The CDR3 here is CASSPRPGTGGEGQYF. In nucleotides, the CDR3 is TGTGCCAGCAGCCCCCGTCCCGGGACAGGGGGCGAGGGGCAGTACTTC. The chain links TRBV9 to TRBJ2-7; 12 bases align to TRBD1. The germline CDR1 and CDR2 sequences are SGDLS and YYNGEE. Germline trimming cut 4 bases from V and 9 bases from J; bases unmatched to any gene: 14. The CDR3 spans 16 residues.

This chain uses TRBV6-6 with TRBJ2-1, with D possibly TRBD1 on 6 matching bases. Trimming removed 7 bases from V and 8 bases from J, with 21 bases in between. Germline V gene data show CDR1 as MNHNY and CDR2 as SVGAGI (reference sequence). This CDR3 contains 15 residues. As DNA, the CDR3 is TGTGCCAGCATTAAGGGGGTCTTCGAAATGCATGAGCAGTTCTTC. Protein product: CASIKGVFEMHEQFF.

The chain links TRBV10-3 to TRBJ1-1; D call uncertain. CDR3 length: 11 residues. Trimming pared 6 bases from V and 3 bases from J, leaving 5 bases between. The germline gives CDR1 ENHRY, CDR2 SYGVKD. For the CDR3, the DNA is TGTGCCATCAGGAGAGACACTGAAGCTTTCTTT. Residues: CAIRRDTEAFF.

This chain links TRBV4-3 with TRBJ1-5; TRBD1 matches at 8 bases. Germline lookup yields CDR1 LGHNA and CDR2 YSLEER. The CDR3 consists of 15 residues. The trim removed 0 bases at V and 4 bases at J, leaving 2 bases unmatched. In DNA, the CDR3 is TGCGCCAGCAGCCAAGAACAGGGGGGGAATCAGCCCCAGCATTTT. It yields the protein CASSQEQGGNQPQHF.

The chain carries TRBV7-9 and TRBJ2-7; 8 positions agree with TRBD1. This CDR3 spans 14 amino acids. V dropped 5 bases and J dropped 2; count of bases not matched to a gene: 5. In germline, CDR1 is SEHNR, CDR2 FQNEAQ (reference sequence). The CDR3 sequence is CASSPPTGAYEQYF. CDR3 DNA: TGTGCCAGCAGCCCCCCGACAGGGGCCTACGAGCAGTACTTC.

The rearrangement joins TRBV5-1 to TRBJ1-1; D unresolved. Per germline, CDR1 SGHRS and CDR2 YFSETQ. Trimming took 0 bases from V and 5 from J, leaving 8 bases between them. The CDR3 is made up of 13 amino acids. CDR3 sequence: CASSLGPPTEAFF. The CDR3 DNA reads TGCGCCAGCAGCTTGGGGCCTCCGACTGAAGCTTTCTTT. The whole variable domain, remainder taken from reference TRBV5-1 and TRBJ1-1, is KAGVTQTPRYLIKTRGQQVTLSCSPISGHRSVSWYQQTPGQGLQFLFEYFSETQRNKGNFPGRFSGRQFSNSRSEMNVSTLELGDSALYLCASSLGPPTEAFFGQGTRLTVV.

The chain couples TRBV7-9 to TRBJ2-1; TRBD2 agrees at 7 bases. J gave up 7 bases and V 4 bases, and 13 bases lay outside the gene matches. Germline V gives CDR1 SEHNR, CDR2 FQNEAQ (reference sequence). The CDR3 is 16 residues long. CDR3 residues: CASSSPWGGSTNEQFF. The CDR3 coding sequence is TGTGCCAGCAGCTCACCGTGGGGCGGGAGTACTAATGAGCAGTTCTTC.

The CDR3 here is CASSQVHNTEAFF. Written as DNA, the CDR3 is TGTGCCAGCAGCCAAGTCCATAACACTGAAGCTTTCTTT. This chain links TRBV4-2 with TRBJ1-1; D uncertain. Trimming stripped 1 base from V and 2 bases from J, with 5 bases between. In germline, CDR1 is LGHNA, CDR2 YNFKEQ. The CDR3 sequence is 13 residues long.

This chain joins TRBV2 and TRBJ2-2, with D possibly matching TRBD1 (6 bases). V lost 7 bases and J 8 bases, leaving 17 bases between the germline ends. Germline V gene data show CDR1 as SNHLY and CDR2 as FYNNEI. CDR3 length: 14 amino acids. CDR3: CASKDSDSPGELFF. In nucleotides, the CDR3 is TGTGCCAGCAAGGACAGTGACTCTCCGGGGGAGCTGTTTTTT.

The gene calls are TRBV29-1 and TRBJ2-5, with a weak D call TRBD2 (6 bases). V was cut by 3 bases and J by 5 bases, with 13 bases left in between. Germline values: CDR1 SQVTM, CDR2 ANQGSEA. The CDR3 extends over 13 amino acids. The CDR3 spells CSVDGLNFETQYF. The DNA for the CDR3 is TGCAGCGTTGATGGACTAAACTTTGAGACCCAGTACTTC.

This rearrangement joins TRBV6-5 to TRBJ2-1, with TRBD1 identical over 7 bases. CDR1 MNHEY and CDR2 SVGAGI come from the germline V gene. V lost 3 bases and J lost 6; bases outside the gene matches: 5. The CDR3 length is 14 residues. The CDR3, as DNA: TGTGCCAGCAGTTATGGGGGACAGCTCAATGAGCAGTTCTTC. Translation: CASSYGGQLNEQFF.

This sequence joins TRBV30 and TRBJ2-5; TRBD1 is a possible D gene (6 bases). Germline V CDR1 and CDR2: GTSNPN, SVGIG (reference sequence). CDR3 length equals 11 residues. The V end was cut by 4 bases, the J end by 10 bases, with 13 bases between. The CDR3 region is CAWNTGSGQYF. The CDR3 DNA is TGTGCCTGGAACACAGGGTCTGGCCAGTACTTC.

The V call is TRBV25-1, the J call TRBJ1-2; D is perhaps TRBD1 (6 bases). V was cut by 4 bases and J by 3 bases, with 9 bases left in between. This CDR3 region has 13 residues. CDR1 is MGHDK and CDR2 is SYGVNS in the germline V gene. CDR3 in amino acids: CASSVAGDYGYTF. The CDR3 nucleotides are TGTGCCAGCAGTGTAGCAGGGGACTATGGCTACACCTTC.

The J gene is TRBJ1-4, the V gene TRBV6-5; D is unclear. Germline V gene sequence: CDR1 MNHEY, CDR2 SVGAGI. The CDR3 totals 14 residues. V was trimmed by 7 bases and J by 8 bases, leaving 17 bases between them. The CDR3 spells CASTASVVGEKLFF. The CDR3, as DNA: TGTGCCAGCACCGCCTCAGTCGTGGGCGAAAAACTGTTTTTT.